This T cell receptor (beta chain) came from a study of human T cells and chemical hapten exposure. The CDR3 sequence is 14 residues long. The V end lost 0 bases, the J end lost 5 bases, and 12 bases lay between the germline ends. Germline V gene data show CDR1 as SGHRS and CDR2 as YFSETQ. The library labeled individual cDNA molecules by adding unique molecular identifiers to them. The authors' processing: Samples ranged from about 20,000 to 750,000 TCRs, with a median of 95,638. Each CDR3 protein gets one entry after TCRdb re-called the RACE reads with MiXCR. What appears here as the V and J calls and clone size reflects TCRdb's work, not the paper's. The sample records more than 70,000 distinct CDR3 sequences, about 9% being singletons. Time point: pre-sensitization, week 0. Treatment here: therapeutic diphenylcyclopropenone sensitization with weekly scalp DPC. Those who donated were patients with alopecia, 18 to 70 years of age, and suitable for DPC.

The rearrangement uses TRBV5-1 and TRBJ2-7; D unresolved. The material was whole blood, obtained in connection with sensitization to the hapten diphenylcyclopropenone (DPC). This receptor was taken from a man aged 35 to 55 with alopecia areata. Some clones in this sample may be carry-over from other donors' samples. The DNA of the CDR3 is TGCGCCAGCAGCTTGGGAGTAGGATCCGACGAGCAGTACTTC. Amino acid sequence: CASSLGVGSDEQYF. Filled out from reference TRBV5-1 and TRBJ2-7, the complete variable domain reads KAGVTQTPRYLIKTRGQQVTLSCSPISGHRSVSWYQQTPGQGLQFLFEYFSETQRNKGNFPGRFSGRQFSNSRSEMNVSTLELGDSALYLCASSLGVGSDEQYFGPGTRLTVT.